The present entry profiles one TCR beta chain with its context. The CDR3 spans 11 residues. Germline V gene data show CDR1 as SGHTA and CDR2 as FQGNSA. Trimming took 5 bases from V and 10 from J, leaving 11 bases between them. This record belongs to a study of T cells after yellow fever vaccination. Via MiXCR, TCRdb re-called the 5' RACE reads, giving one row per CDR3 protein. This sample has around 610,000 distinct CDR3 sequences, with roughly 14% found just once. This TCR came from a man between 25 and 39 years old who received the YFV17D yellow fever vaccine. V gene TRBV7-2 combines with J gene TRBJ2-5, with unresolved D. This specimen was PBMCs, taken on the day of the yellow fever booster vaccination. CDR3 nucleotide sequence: TGTGCCAGCAGCCTCTCCGGGCGCCAGTACTTC. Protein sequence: CASSLSGRQYF.